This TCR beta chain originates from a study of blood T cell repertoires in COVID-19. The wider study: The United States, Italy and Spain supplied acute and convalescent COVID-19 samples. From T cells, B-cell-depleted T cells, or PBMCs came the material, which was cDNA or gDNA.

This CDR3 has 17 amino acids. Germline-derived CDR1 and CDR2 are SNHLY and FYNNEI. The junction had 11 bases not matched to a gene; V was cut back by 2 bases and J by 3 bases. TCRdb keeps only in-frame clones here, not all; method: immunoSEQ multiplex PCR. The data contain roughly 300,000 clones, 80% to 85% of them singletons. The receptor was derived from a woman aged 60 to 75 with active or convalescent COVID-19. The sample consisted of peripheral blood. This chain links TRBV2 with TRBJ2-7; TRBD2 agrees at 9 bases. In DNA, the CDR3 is TGTGCCAGCAGTGAAAACCCCAGGCGGGGGGGCCGCTACGAGCAGTACTTC. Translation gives CASSENPRRGGRYEQYF.